This T cell receptor beta chain comes out of a study of T cell repertoires in cytomegalovirus infection. Study background: Used in the study were CMV epitopes, some recently identified and HLA-C-restricted, others well-studied and HLA-B-restricted. Public TCR beta signatures provided an indication of both CMV infection and a matching HLA type. Study-wide findings and caveats: Within the response measured ex vivo, HLA-C-restricted CMV-specific TCR beta clonotypes were dominant.

The germline gives CDR1 KGHDR, CDR2 SFDVKD. The CDR3 sequence is 15 residues long. As to this clonotype: Its antigen is not identified. The junction does not match germline at one end; this may be a read error.

MiXCR, applied by TCRdb to the reads, yields one record per CDR3 protein. The data contain about 770,000 distinct CDR3 sequences, about 28% of them singletons. The specimen was cultured CD8+ T cells from PBMCs, collected from culture after CMV antigen stimulation. The V gene is TRBV24-1, the J gene TRBJ2-5, with 7 bases lining up with TRBD1. The receptor was isolated from a human donor in good health (CMV status not recorded). Some clones in this sample may be carry-over from other donors' samples. The CDR3: CATGDLRDSQETQYF. The CDR3 nucleotides read TGTGCCACCGGTGATTTAAGGGACAGTCAAGAGACCCAGTACTTC.